Detailed here is one T cell receptor (beta chain). Libraries were prepared by immunoSEQ multiplex PCR; TCRdb keeps only in-frame clonotypes and omits some of them. The table includes 220,000 or so clones, approximately 90% detected once. The data belong to a study of blood T cell repertoires in COVID-19. The overall study: Samples came from the United States, Italy and Spain, spanning acute and convalescent COVID-19. The analysed material was cDNA or gDNA that came from T cells, B-cell-depleted T cells, or PBMCs.

Germline lookup yields CDR1 SEHNR and CDR2 FQNEAQ (reference sequence). Trimming removed 0 bases at V and 2 bases at J, with 9 bases between. The CDR3 is 15 residues long. Enrolment of Seattle patients took place during active infection, and they were followed longitudinally. The sequence came from a man aged 60 to 69 with COVID-19, enrolled during active disease. Sequencing was done on a sample of peripheral blood. The chain links TRBV7-9 to TRBJ2-3, with D perhaps matching TRBD2 (6 bases). CDR3 sequence reads: CASSLASGSTDTQYF. In DNA form, the CDR3 reads TGTGCCAGCAGCTTAGCTAGCGGATCCACAGATACGCAGTATTTT.